The next 6 T cell receptor beta chains were all read from a single sample in a study of blood T cell repertoires in COVID-19. This table comes from immunoSEQ multiplex PCR, and its TCRdb copy is limited to in-frame clones, with some not included. The profile shows about 58,000 clones, more than 70% of them singletons. Input material: peripheral blood. The receptors here all came from a human donor in a cohort sampled during active COVID-19.

The gene calls are TRBV20-1 and TRBJ2-7; the match to TRBD2 covers 15 bases. Unmatched junction bases numbered 6, after V lost 3 bases and J lost 6 bases. The CDR3 length is 15 residues. Germline V gene sequence: CDR1 DFQATT, CDR2 SNEGSKA (reference sequence). CDR3 region: CSASTSGLAGGEQYF. The DNA for the CDR3 is TGCAGTGCTAGTACATCGGGACTAGCGGGAGGCGAGCAGTACTTC.

The chain has TRBV19 and TRBJ1-2, with 8 positions matching TRBD1. J was trimmed by 5 bases and V by 3 bases; bases with no gene match: 5. CDR1 is LNHDA and CDR2 is SQIVND in the germline V gene (reference sequence). This CDR3 has 14 amino acids. As DNA, the CDR3 is TGTGCCAGTAGTATCTGGAGGACAGGGTATGGCTACACCTTC. Protein sequence: CASSIWRTGYGYTF.

V gene TRBV19 combines with J gene TRBJ1-5, with D possibly TRBD1 on 5 matching bases. Germline V CDR1 and CDR2: LNHDA, SQIVND (reference sequence). This CDR3 region has 13 residues. V was cut by 6 bases and J by 1 base, with 7 bases left in between. CDR3 region: CASRDTSNQPQHF. In nucleotides, the CDR3 is TGTGCCAGTAGGGACACGAGCAATCAGCCCCAGCATTTT.

The chain combines TRBV24-1 with TRBJ2-1; 8 positions agree with TRBD2. Losses at the gene ends were 4 bases for V and 0 bases for J; bases not matched to a gene: 4. Germline V gives CDR1 KGHDR, CDR2 SFDVKD. This CDR3 has 16 residues. The CDR3 nucleotides are TGTGCCACCAGTGACCGGAGCGGGAGCTCCTACAATGAGCAGTTCTTC. The encoded protein is CATSDRSGSSYNEQFF.

V is TRBV20-1 and J is TRBJ1-1, with D possibly TRBD1 on 6 matching bases. This CDR3 has 11 amino acids. Germline CDR1 is DFQATT and CDR2 is SNEGSKA (reference sequence). V was shortened by 6 bases and J by 1 base, with 6 bases between the two germline ends. CDR3 protein: CSARGNTEAFF. Here the CDR3 DNA reads TGCAGTGCCAGGGGGAACACTGAAGCTTTCTTT.

The J gene is TRBJ1-3, the V gene TRBV19; weak D call: TRBD1 (5 bases). The CDR3 is 14 amino acids. Germline V gene data show CDR1 as LNHDA and CDR2 as SQIVND (reference sequence). V dropped 3 bases and J dropped 4 bases, with 10 bases sitting between them. CDR3 sequence (DNA): TGTGCCAGTAGTATTCCAGGGCACGGAAACACCATATATTTT. Encoded protein: CASSIPGHGNTIYF.